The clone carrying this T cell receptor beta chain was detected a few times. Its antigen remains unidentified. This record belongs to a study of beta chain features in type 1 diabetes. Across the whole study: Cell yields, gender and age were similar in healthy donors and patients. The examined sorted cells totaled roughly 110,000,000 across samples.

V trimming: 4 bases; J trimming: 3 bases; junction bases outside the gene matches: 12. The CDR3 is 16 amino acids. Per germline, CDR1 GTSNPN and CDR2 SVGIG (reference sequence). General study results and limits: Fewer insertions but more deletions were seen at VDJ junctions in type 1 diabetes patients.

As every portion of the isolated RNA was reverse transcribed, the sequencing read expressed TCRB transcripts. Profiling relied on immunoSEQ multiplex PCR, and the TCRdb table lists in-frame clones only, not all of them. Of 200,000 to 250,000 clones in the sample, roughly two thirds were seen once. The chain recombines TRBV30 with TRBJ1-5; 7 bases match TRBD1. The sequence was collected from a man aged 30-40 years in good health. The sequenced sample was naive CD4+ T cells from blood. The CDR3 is CAWKGPGTVYNQPQHF. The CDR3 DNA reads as TGTGCCTGGAAAGGACCCGGGACAGTATACAATCAGCCCCAGCATTTT.